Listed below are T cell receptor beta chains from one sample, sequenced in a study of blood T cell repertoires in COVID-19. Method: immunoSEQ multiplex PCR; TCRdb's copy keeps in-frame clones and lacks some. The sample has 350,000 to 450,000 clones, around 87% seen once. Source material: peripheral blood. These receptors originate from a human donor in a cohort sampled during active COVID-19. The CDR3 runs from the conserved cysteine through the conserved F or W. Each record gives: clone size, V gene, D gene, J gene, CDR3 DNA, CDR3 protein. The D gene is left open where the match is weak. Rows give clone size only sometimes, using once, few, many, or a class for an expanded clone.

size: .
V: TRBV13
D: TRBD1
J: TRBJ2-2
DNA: TGTGCCAGCAGCCCCTCCGGGACAGGGGGGCCCGGGGAGCTGTTTTTT
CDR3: CASSPSGTGGPGELFF

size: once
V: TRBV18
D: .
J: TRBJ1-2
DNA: TGTGCCAGCTCACCACTAGCTGGCCCCTATGGCTACACCTTC
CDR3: CASSPLAGPYGYTF

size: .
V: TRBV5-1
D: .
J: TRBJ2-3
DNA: TGCGCCAGCAGCTCGATCCTGGGGGCTAGCACAGATACGCAGTATTTT
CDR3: CASSSILGASTDTQYF

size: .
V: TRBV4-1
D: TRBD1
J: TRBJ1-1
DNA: TGCGCCAGCAGCCAAGAAAGCCGAAAACGACAGGGGATAAACACTGAAGCTTTCTTT
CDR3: CASSQESRKRQGINTEAFF

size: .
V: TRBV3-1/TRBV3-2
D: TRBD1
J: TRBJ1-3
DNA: TGTGCCAGCAGCCAATTGACAGGGGGCTCTGGAAACACCATATATTTT
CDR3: CASSQLTGGSGNTIYF

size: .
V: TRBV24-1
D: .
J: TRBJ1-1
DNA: TGTGCCACCAGCAAAGCACAGTACACTGAAGCTTTCTTT
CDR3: CATSKAQYTEAFF

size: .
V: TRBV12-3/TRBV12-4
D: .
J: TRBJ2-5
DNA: TGTGCCAGCAGTTTACGGAGAGGAGAGACCCAGTACTTC
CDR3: CASSLRRGETQYF

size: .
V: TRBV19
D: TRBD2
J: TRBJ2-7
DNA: TGTGCCAGTAGCTTGAGACTAGCGGGGGCCTCTGGGCTCTCCTACGAGCAGTACTTC
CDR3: CASSLRLAGASGLSYEQYF

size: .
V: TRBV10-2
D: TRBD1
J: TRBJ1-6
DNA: TGCGCCAGCAGTGCCACAGGGGGCCCTTACTATAATTCACCCCTCCACTTT
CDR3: CASSATGGPYYNSPLHF

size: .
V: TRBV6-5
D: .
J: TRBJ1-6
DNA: TGTGCCAGCAGTTCAGGGTTGGGTTCACCCCTCCACTTT
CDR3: CASSSGLGSPLHF

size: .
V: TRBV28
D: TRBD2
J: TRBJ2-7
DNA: TGTGCCAGCAGTTTCTCCCCCTCTCGTAGAGCGGGAGGCGCGCAGTACTTC
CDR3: CASSFSPSRRAGGAQYF

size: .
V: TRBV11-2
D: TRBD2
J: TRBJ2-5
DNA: TGTGCCAGCAGCTTAGCCACTAGCGGGGGTATACAAGAGACCCAGTACTTC
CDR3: CASSLATSGGIQETQYF

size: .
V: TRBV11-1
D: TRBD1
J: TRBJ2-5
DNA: TGTGCCAGCAGCCCCGGGGACAGGGGGCTCCAAGAGACCCAGTACTTC
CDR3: CASSPGDRGLQETQYF

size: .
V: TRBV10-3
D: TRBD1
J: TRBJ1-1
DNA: TGTGCCATCAGAGTGGGACAGTTTAGCACTGAAGCTTTCTTT
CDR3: CAIRVGQFSTEAFF

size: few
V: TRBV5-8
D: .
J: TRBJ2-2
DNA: TGTGCCAGCACACGGACAGAGACCGGGGAGCTGTTTTTT
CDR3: CASTRTETGELFF

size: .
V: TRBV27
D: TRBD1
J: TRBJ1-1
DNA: TGTGCCAGCAGTTCCCCCCGGACAGGTAGGGGGTTCAACACTGAAGCTTTCTTT
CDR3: CASSSPRTGRGFNTEAFF

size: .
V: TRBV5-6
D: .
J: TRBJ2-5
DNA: TGTGCCAGCAGCTTGCGGGACATAACCTCTCAAGAGACCCAGTACTTC
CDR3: CASSLRDITSQETQYF

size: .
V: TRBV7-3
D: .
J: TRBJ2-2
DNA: TGTGCCAGCAGCTTAAGGGGCCCCCTTCTGAACACCGGGGAGCTGTTTTTT
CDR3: CASSLRGPLLNTGELFF

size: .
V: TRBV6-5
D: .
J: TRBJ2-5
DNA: TGTGCCAGCAGTTACTCCTACAGCGGCGGGGAGACCCAGTACTTC
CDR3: CASSYSYSGGETQYF

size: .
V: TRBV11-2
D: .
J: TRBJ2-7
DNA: TGTGCCAGCCGCCGGGACTCTTCCTACGAGCAGTACTTC
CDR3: CASRRDSSYEQYF

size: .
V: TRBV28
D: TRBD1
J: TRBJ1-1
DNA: TGTGCCAGCAACCTCTCAGACAGGGAGAGCACTGAAGCTTTCTTT
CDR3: CASNLSDRESTEAFF

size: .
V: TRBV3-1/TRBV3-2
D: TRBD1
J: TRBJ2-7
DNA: TGTGCCAGCAGCCGTTGGACAGGGCGCTTACGAAGGGAAAACGAGCAGTACTTC
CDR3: CASSRWTGRLRRENEQYF

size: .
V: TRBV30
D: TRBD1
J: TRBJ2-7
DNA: TGTGCCTGGAGGGGGACAGGGGTCTCCTACGAGCAGTACTTC
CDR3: CAWRGTGVSYEQYF

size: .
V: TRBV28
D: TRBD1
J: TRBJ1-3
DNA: TGTGCCAGCAGCTTACAGGGGGCTGGAAACACCATATATTTT
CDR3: CASSLQGAGNTIYF

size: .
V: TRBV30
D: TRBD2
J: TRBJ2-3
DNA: TGTGCCTGGAGTCCCGGGACTAGCGGTAACACAGATACGCAGTATTTT
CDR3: CAWSPGTSGNTDTQYF

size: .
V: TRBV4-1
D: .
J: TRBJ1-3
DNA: TGCGCCAGCAGCCAACTCCCCGGGGGATTGGGTGGAAACACCATATATTTT
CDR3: CASSQLPGGLGGNTIYF

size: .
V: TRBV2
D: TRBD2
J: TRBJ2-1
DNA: TGTGCCAGCAGTGGCGGATCCGGGACTAGCGGGTACAATGAGCAGTTCTTC
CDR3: CASSGGSGTSGYNEQFF

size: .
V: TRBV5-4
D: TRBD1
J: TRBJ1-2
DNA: TGTGCCAGCAGCTTGGACAGGGGCTATGGCTACACCTTC
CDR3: CASSLDRGYGYTF

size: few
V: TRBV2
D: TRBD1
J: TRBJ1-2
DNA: TGTGCCAGCAACCGTCAGGGGGCAGGGGGCTACACCTTC
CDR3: CASNRQGAGGYTF

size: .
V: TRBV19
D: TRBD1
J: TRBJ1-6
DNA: TGTGCCAGTAGTCCTACAGGGGGCTCCTATAATTCACCCCTCCACTTT
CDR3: CASSPTGGSYNSPLHF

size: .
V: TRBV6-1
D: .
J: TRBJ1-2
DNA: TGTGCCAGCAGTGAGGCCCATTCTAACTATGGCTACACCTTC
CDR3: CASSEAHSNYGYTF

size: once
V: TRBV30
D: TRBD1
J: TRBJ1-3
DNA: TGTGCCTGGAGGGCCGGGACAGGATTTTCTGGAAACACCATATATTTT
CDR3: CAWRAGTGFSGNTIYF

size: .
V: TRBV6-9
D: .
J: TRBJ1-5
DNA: TGTGCCAGCAGTTATAGGAGGGTTAGGCACAATCAGCCCCAGCATTTT
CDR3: CASSYRRVRHNQPQHF

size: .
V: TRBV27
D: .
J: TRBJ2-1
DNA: TGTGCCAGCAGTTTAGGGGGGAGCTCCTACAATGAGCAGTTCTTC
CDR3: CASSLGGSSYNEQFF

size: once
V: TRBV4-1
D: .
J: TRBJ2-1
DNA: TGCGCCAGCAGCCACTCCGCGGGACTCCTCTTCCCCAATGAGCAGTTCTTC
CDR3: CASSHSAGLLFPNEQFF